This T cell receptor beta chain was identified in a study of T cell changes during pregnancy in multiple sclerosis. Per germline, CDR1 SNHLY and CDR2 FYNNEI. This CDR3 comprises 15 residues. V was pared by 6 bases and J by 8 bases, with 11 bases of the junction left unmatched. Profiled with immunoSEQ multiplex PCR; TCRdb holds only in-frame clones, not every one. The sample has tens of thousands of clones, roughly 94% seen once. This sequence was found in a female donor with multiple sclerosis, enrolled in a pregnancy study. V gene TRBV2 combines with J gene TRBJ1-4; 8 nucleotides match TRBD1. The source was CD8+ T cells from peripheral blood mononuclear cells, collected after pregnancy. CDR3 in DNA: TGTGCCAGCAGCCTAAAACAGGGGGAGAGCGAAAAACTGTTTTTT. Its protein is CASSLKQGESEKLFF.